This TCR beta chain stems from a study of control samples from healthy donors and cancer patients (dated by TCRdb to the early 2020s). Library prep was done by the immunoSEQ multiplex PCR assay. What TCRdb holds here is the immuneACCESS table cut down to in-frame rearrangements. Part of the clones is not present; checked against another copy, under half of the missing clones reflect an unresolved V gene, and the others are unexplained. This sample holds about 79,000 clones; 93% were observed only once. Of the sample, roughly 1.3% is held by the ten largest clones. This clone was detected once. It has no known antigen specificity. No clone much larger than this one lies a single base away; base qualities are absent. CDR3 length: 14 amino acids, cysteine to phenylalanine. The only DNA kept is the CDR3, 42 bases in frame from the first base. CDR1 and CDR2 are read off the germline V gene as SGHVS and FQNEAQ. V loses 2 bases, J loses 7 bases, and the germline ends lie 14 bases apart.

Sequencing input: PBMCs. The TCR was taken from a woman aged 35 to 49 with lung cancer. This sequence uses TRBV7-8 and TRBJ1-2; 5 matching bases give a weak D call of TRBD1. The nucleotide sequence reads as follows: TGTGCCAGCAGCTTAAACATTATTGGGGGTGGCTACACCTTC. Its protein reads: CASSLNIIGGGYTF. The full variable domain, completed from the reference TRBV7-8 and TRBJ1-2 proteins outside the CDR3, reads GAGVSQSPRYKVAKRGQDVALRCDPISGHVSLFWYQQALGQGPEFLTYFQNEAQLDKSGLPSDRFFAERPEGSVSTLKIQRTQQEDSAVYLCASSLNIIGGGYTFGSGTRLTVV.